There are many counts of the clone carrying this T cell receptor beta chain. What it binds is unknown. This sample is drawn from a study of T cells in Graves' hyperthyroidism and ophthalmopathy. Findings of the study overall: Clonotypes that were expanded in thyroid above 0.001 mostly appeared in blood too.

Authors of the study amplified TCR beta CDR3 regions from RNA transcripts. HTBI primers were employed in a first-round RT-PCR of the TCR CDR3. TCRdb independently ran MiXCR on the multiplex PCR reads; one entry per CDR3 protein. The data show some 740,000 distinct CDR3 sequences, 11% to 15% seen once. Between the trimmed V and J ends, which lost 8 bases and 1 base, there was a span of 20 bases. There are 16 residues in the CDR3. The germline gives CDR1 MNHEY, CDR2 SMNVEV (reference sequence). Stable Graves' hyperthyroidism meant no ophthalmopathy progression within 18 months. Hyperthyroidism in the patients, aged 18 to 65, was newly diagnosed and under 2 months in duration.

The chain carries TRBV27 and TRBJ1-2; D remains ambiguous. The sequenced material came from blood. The clonotype comes from a woman aged 18-29 years with Graves' hyperthyroidism. CDR3 residues: CASSYPDGFFNYGYTF. The CDR3 nucleotides are TGTGCCAGCTCCTACCCGGACGGGTTTTTTAACTATGGCTACACCTTC.